A selection of T cell receptor beta chains follows, all from one sample in a study of T cells of healthy individuals. TCRdb reanalysed the 5' RACE reads using MiXCR and keeps one entry per CDR3 protein. The sample holds 85,000 to 100,000 distinct CDR3 sequences; 15% to 20% are singletons and the top ten take approximately 5.7%. The receptors here all came from a human donor in good health. CDR3s leave out the opening cysteine and the closing phenylalanine or tryptophan. Each record gives: V gene, clone size, J gene, CDR3 length, CDR3 protein. Where a row states a size, it is once, few, many or the class of an expanded clone; other rows omit it.

TRBV12-3/TRBV12-4	NA	TRBJ2-4	11	ASSGLRGAIQY
TRBV29-1	many	TRBJ2-4	11	SVEVGGENIQY
TRBV27	NA	TRBJ2-3	12	ASSSSGRADTQY
TRBV7-2	NA	TRBJ1-6	13	ASSPSGQGLSPLH
TRBV5-1	NA	TRBJ2-2	13	ASSLVVGDTGELF
TRBV20-1	NA	TRBJ2-4	11	SAQSDRQNIQY
TRBV7-3	few	TRBJ2-7	11	ASSLKTGHEQY
TRBV20-1	NA	TRBJ2-7	12	SAKTSGSSYEQY
TRBV12-3/TRBV12-4	many	TRBJ2-3	11	ASSWDLTDTQY
TRBV18	many	TRBJ1-6	16	ASSPKRPRGAYNSPLH
TRBV2	NA	TRBJ2-1	11	ASRLTNYNEQF
TRBV15	NA	TRBJ1-4	12	ATSAGPLGEKLF
TRBV20-1	NA	TRBJ2-5	12	STSLAGGGGTQY
TRBV15	many	TRBJ2-7	13	ATSSGRGSSYEQY
TRBV4-1	many	TRBJ1-1	15	ASSHSPQGTMNTEAF
TRBV2	NA	TRBJ1-6	13	ASSPDRAYNSPLH
TRBV28	once	TRBJ2-4	16	ASSSRFTGGWAKNIQY
TRBV9	many	TRBJ2-5	13	ASSGGRTVQETQY
TRBV4-3	many	TRBJ1-1	14	ASSQDLTGWYTEAF
TRBV20-1	NA	TRBJ2-2	14	SARSSGRAGTGELF
TRBV6-5	NA	TRBJ2-1	12	ASKSGIAYNEQF
TRBV9	few	TRBJ2-1	13	ASSASPSSYNEQF
TRBV20-1	many	TRBJ1-5	12	SASFGHLNQPQH
TRBV11-2	NA	TRBJ2-7	10	ASSLAAYEQY
TRBV20-1	few	TRBJ2-3	10	SVKPGGDTQY
TRBV6-2/TRBV6-3	NA	TRBJ2-7	12	ASSSPGWSYEQY
TRBV7-8	NA	TRBJ2-5	14	ASSLAGGTSRETQY
TRBV19	NA	TRBJ1-1	11	ASSVRGNTEAF
TRBV4-3	NA	TRBJ2-1	11	ASSQETGSLGF
TRBV15	NA	TRBJ2-5	13	ATSRDTGGYETQY
TRBV6-1	many	TRBJ2-3	13	ASRGQPSGTDTQY
TRBV7-8	many	TRBJ2-3	14	ASSQNLRTSGYTQY
TRBV5-1	few	TRBJ2-3	13	ASSLDVAGEDTQY
TRBV18	NA	TRBJ1-4	11	ASSPRRDEKLF
TRBV4-3	NA	TRBJ2-5	15	ASSQGVAGGPGETQY
TRBV10-3	NA	TRBJ2-2	13	AIKRGFRATGELF
TRBV6-5	NA	TRBJ2-7	13	ASKGGAAGQGEQY
TRBV24-1	few	TRBJ2-4	13	ATSDQRQGRNIQY
TRBV6-2/TRBV6-3	NA	TRBJ1-6	13	ASSYPPGVYSPLH
TRBV20-1	NA	TRBJ2-2	12	SARDSFPTGELF
TRBV20-1	NA	TRBJ2-5	13	SAPRTEREQETQY
TRBV10-3	few	TRBJ2-7	13	AISFKVLGSYEQY
TRBV15	few	TRBJ1-2	16	ATSRDLREAPFNYGYT
TRBV29-1	NA	TRBJ2-7	8	SVEDYEQY
TRBV7-3	NA	TRBJ1-2	13	ASSFTGGQAYGYT
TRBV6-2/TRBV6-3	NA	TRBJ1-5	13	ASSYVGRSGQPQH
TRBV12-3/TRBV12-4	few	TRBJ1-2	13	ASSFGRRLIYGYT
TRBV18	many	TRBJ1-2	11	ASSPQGAYGYT
TRBV7-9	NA	TRBJ2-2	12	ASSPRANTGELF
TRBV20-1	NA	TRBJ1-5	13	SARDHRGGNQPQH